This is a list of T cell receptor beta chains from one sample in a study of Ad26.COV2.S vaccination and SARS-CoV-2 variants. The assay was immunoSEQ multiplex PCR, and TCRdb's table has in-frame clones only and misses some. Found here are some 290,000 clones, around 81% of them singletons; the top ten hold 2% to 2.5%. Sequenced material: peripheral blood, taken in a trial of Ad26.COV2.S vaccine versus placebo. All receptors come from a person between 18 and 65 years old who received the Ad26.COV2.S COVID-19 vaccine or a placebo. The CDR3 runs from the conserved cysteine through the conserved F or W. D genes are given only for firm matches. Rows may omit the clone size; those that give it use once, few, many or a size class.

j_call: TRBJ2-2; clone_size: NA; v_call: TRBV5-4; d_call: NA; cdr3_aa: CASSLDTGELFF; cdr3_nt: TGTGCCAGCAGCTTAGACACCGGGGAGCTGTTTTTT
j_call: TRBJ1-2; clone_size: NA; v_call: TRBV20-1; d_call: NA; cdr3_aa: CSASSPRNYGYTF; cdr3_nt: TGCAGTGCTAGTAGCCCCAGGAACTATGGCTACACCTTC
j_call: TRBJ2-3; clone_size: NA; v_call: TRBV19; d_call: TRBD1; cdr3_aa: CASSHSGGRVTDTQYF; cdr3_nt: TGTGCCAGTAGTCATTCAGGGGGTCGTGTCACAGATACGCAGTATTTT
j_call: TRBJ1-4; clone_size: many; v_call: TRBV3-1/TRBV3-2; d_call: TRBD1; cdr3_aa: CASSPPTGNEKLFF; cdr3_nt: TGTGCCAGCAGCCCCCCGACAGGGAATGAAAAACTGTTTTTT
j_call: TRBJ2-1; clone_size: NA; v_call: TRBV2; d_call: NA; cdr3_aa: CASSEVAQGEQFF; cdr3_nt: TGTGCCAGCAGTGAAGTCGCGCAGGGGGAGCAGTTCTTC
j_call: TRBJ2-5; clone_size: NA; v_call: TRBV7-2; d_call: NA; cdr3_aa: CASSLTTRVETQYF; cdr3_nt: TGTGCCAGCAGCCTCACAACCAGAGTCGAGACCCAGTACTTC
j_call: TRBJ1-1; clone_size: NA; v_call: TRBV27; d_call: NA; cdr3_aa: CASTKTGLANTEAFF; cdr3_nt: TGTGCCAGCACCAAGACAGGCTTGGCCAACACTGAAGCTTTCTTT
j_call: TRBJ2-5; clone_size: few; v_call: TRBV5-1; d_call: TRBD1; cdr3_aa: CASSLDAPGQLQETQYF; cdr3_nt: TGCGCCAGCAGCTTGGACGCTCCGGGACAGCTCCAAGAGACCCAGTACTTC
j_call: TRBJ2-7; clone_size: NA; v_call: TRBV2; d_call: TRBD2; cdr3_aa: CASSVGLAGGSYEQYF; cdr3_nt: TGTGCCAGCAGCGTTGGACTAGCGGGGGGGTCCTACGAGCAGTACTTC
j_call: TRBJ1-6; clone_size: NA; v_call: TRBV7-8; d_call: NA; cdr3_aa: CASSLEGRDSPLHF; cdr3_nt: TGTGCCAGCAGCTTAGAGGGTAGAGATTCACCCCTCCACTTT
j_call: TRBJ2-2; clone_size: NA; v_call: TRBV5-1; d_call: TRBD2; cdr3_aa: CASTGGRSGSGELFF; cdr3_nt: TGCGCCAGCACGGGGGGGCGATCGGGTTCCGGGGAGCTGTTTTTT
j_call: TRBJ2-3; clone_size: NA; v_call: TRBV7-6; d_call: TRBD2; cdr3_aa: CASSPRSGGARGLTDTQYF; cdr3_nt: TGTGCCAGCAGCCCCCGTAGCGGGGGGGCCCGGGGTCTGACAGATACGCAGTATTTT
j_call: TRBJ2-2; clone_size: NA; v_call: TRBV4-1; d_call: TRBD2; cdr3_aa: CASMQLGLATGELFF; cdr3_nt: TGCGCCAGCATGCAGCTGGGACTAGCCACCGGGGAGCTGTTTTTT
j_call: TRBJ2-3; clone_size: NA; v_call: TRBV7-9; d_call: TRBD2; cdr3_aa: CASSDSTSGGLSPANTQYF; cdr3_nt: TGTGCCAGCAGCGACAGCACTAGCGGGGGCCTCTCTCCAGCAAATACGCAGTATTTT
j_call: TRBJ1-4; clone_size: NA; v_call: TRBV6-5; d_call: NA; cdr3_aa: CASSIQGTNEKLFF; cdr3_nt: TGTGCCAGCAGCATCCAAGGGACTAATGAAAAACTGTTTTTT
j_call: TRBJ1-5; clone_size: NA; v_call: TRBV12-3/TRBV12-4; d_call: NA; cdr3_aa: CASLVGFNQPQHF; cdr3_nt: TGTGCCAGCTTAGTGGGATTTAATCAGCCCCAGCATTTT
j_call: TRBJ2-7; clone_size: NA; v_call: TRBV4-2; d_call: TRBD1; cdr3_aa: CASSQDLPGTGATYEQYF; cdr3_nt: TGTGCCAGCAGCCAAGATCTCCCTGGGACAGGGGCAACCTACGAGCAGTACTTC
j_call: TRBJ1-2; clone_size: few; v_call: TRBV23-1; d_call: NA; cdr3_aa: CASSWCPLQDNYGYTF; cdr3_nt: TGCGCCAGCAGTTGGTGTCCCCTCCAGGATAACTATGGCTACACCTTC
j_call: TRBJ2-7; clone_size: NA; v_call: TRBV3-1/TRBV3-2; d_call: NA; cdr3_aa: CASRVGGKYEQYF; cdr3_nt: TGTGCCAGCAGGGTAGGGGGGAAGTACGAGCAGTACTTC
j_call: TRBJ2-7; clone_size: NA; v_call: TRBV12-3/TRBV12-4; d_call: NA; cdr3_aa: CASSLTSYEQYF; cdr3_nt: TGTGCCAGCAGTTTAACGTCCTACGAGCAGTACTTC
j_call: TRBJ1-5; clone_size: once; v_call: TRBV27; d_call: TRBD1; cdr3_aa: CASSLTGTGNQPQHF; cdr3_nt: TGTGCCAGCAGTCTAACCGGGACAGGCAATCAGCCCCAGCATTTT
j_call: TRBJ2-2; clone_size: NA; v_call: TRBV27; d_call: TRBD1; cdr3_aa: CASSFRGSGELFF; cdr3_nt: TGTGCCAGCAGTTTCAGGGGGTCCGGGGAGCTGTTTTTT
j_call: TRBJ1-4; clone_size: NA; v_call: TRBV28; d_call: TRBD1; cdr3_aa: CASSPGGQGIWGEKLFF; cdr3_nt: TGTGCCAGCAGCCCGGGGGGACAGGGTATCTGGGGTGAAAAACTGTTTTTT
j_call: TRBJ2-7; clone_size: NA; v_call: TRBV11-1; d_call: TRBD1; cdr3_aa: CASSLGQGSHEQYF; cdr3_nt: TGTGCCAGCAGCTTAGGACAGGGCTCCCACGAGCAGTACTTC
j_call: TRBJ1-1; clone_size: NA; v_call: TRBV24-1; d_call: NA; cdr3_aa: CATSDGVNTEAFF; cdr3_nt: TGTGCCACCAGTGATGGGGTGAACACTGAAGCTTTCTTT
j_call: TRBJ1-6; clone_size: NA; v_call: TRBV11-2; d_call: TRBD1; cdr3_aa: CASSHITGRTGDSPLHF; cdr3_nt: TGTGCCAGCAGTCATATCACAGGTCGGACAGGGGATTCACCCCTCCACTTT
j_call: TRBJ2-4; clone_size: NA; v_call: TRBV2; d_call: TRBD1; cdr3_aa: CASSTEGAALRYF; cdr3_nt: TGTGCCAGCAGTACAGAGGGGGCGGCCCTCCGGTACTTC
j_call: TRBJ2-3; clone_size: once; v_call: TRBV15; d_call: TRBD2; cdr3_aa: CATRPTGSGGATDTQYF; cdr3_nt: TGTGCCACCAGACCTACTGGTAGCGGGGGGGCGACAGATACGCAGTATTTT
j_call: TRBJ2-3; clone_size: NA; v_call: TRBV5-4; d_call: NA; cdr3_aa: CASRERTSTDTQYF; cdr3_nt: TGTGCCAGCAGGGAAAGGACTAGCACAGATACGCAGTATTTT
j_call: TRBJ2-1; clone_size: NA; v_call: TRBV3-1/TRBV3-2; d_call: TRBD2; cdr3_aa: CASTTSGGGNEQFF; cdr3_nt: TGTGCCAGCACCACTAGCGGGGGTGGAAATGAGCAGTTCTTC
j_call: TRBJ1-2; clone_size: NA; v_call: TRBV28; d_call: TRBD1; cdr3_aa: CASSGDREMHGYTF; cdr3_nt: TGTGCCAGCAGTGGAGACAGGGAGATGCACGGCTACACCTTC
j_call: TRBJ2-1; clone_size: NA; v_call: TRBV19; d_call: NA; cdr3_aa: CASRMRDRYNEQFF; cdr3_nt: TGTGCCAGTAGGATGAGGGACCGCTACAATGAGCAGTTCTTC
j_call: TRBJ2-3; clone_size: NA; v_call: TRBV7-9; d_call: TRBD2; cdr3_aa: CASSVLAGADTQYF; cdr3_nt: TGTGCCAGCAGCGTACTAGCGGGGGCAGATACGCAGTATTTT
j_call: TRBJ1-3; clone_size: NA; v_call: TRBV5-1; d_call: NA; cdr3_aa: CASSLGASGNTIYF; cdr3_nt: TGCGCCAGCAGCTTGGGAGCCTCTGGAAACACCATATATTTT
j_call: TRBJ2-2; clone_size: NA; v_call: TRBV6-5; d_call: NA; cdr3_aa: CASSYGANTGELFF; cdr3_nt: TGTGCCAGCAGCTACGGGGCTAACACCGGGGAGCTGTTTTTT
j_call: TRBJ2-7; clone_size: NA; v_call: TRBV28; d_call: TRBD2; cdr3_aa: CASIPGGVSYEQYF; cdr3_nt: TGTGCCAGCATTCCGGGGGGGGTCTCCTACGAGCAGTACTTC